The clone carrying this TCR beta chain was detected a few times. What it recognizes is unknown. The data originate from a study of blood T cells in healthy people across ages. Points from the study as a whole: Total diversity from one million sequenced T cells was likely underestimated.

Primers used in a second PCR of about 7 to 11 cycles were a sample-barcoded 5' primer and a J-beta primer mix. One entry per CDR3 protein, called by TCRdb with MiXCR from the 5' RACE reads. This table has some 370,000 distinct CDR3 sequences, about 52% appearing once. Germline V lookup: CDR1 LGHDT, CDR2 YNNKEL (reference sequence). The V end was cut by 0 bases, the J end by 4 bases, with 12 bases between. The CDR3 runs 15 residues. Per-sample PBMC isolation yielded at least 6 million cells. The chain couples TRBV3-1 to TRBJ2-5; D is uncertain. The source of this sequence is a man aged 60 to 69 in good health. The sample consisted of blood. As DNA, the CDR3 is TGTGCCAGCAGCCAAGATCTCTACGCAGGAGAGACCCAGTACTTC. This translates into CASSQDLYAGETQYF.